This TCR beta chain stems from a study of cytomegalovirus exposure and HLA in healthy donors. About this clone itself: The antigen is not known.

V was pared by 5 bases and J by 3 bases, with 13 bases between. From germline, CDR1 is PRHDT and CDR2 FYEKMQ (reference sequence). CDR3 length equals 15 residues. The PCR used 60 Vbeta and 13 Jbeta primers. Profiling relied on immunoSEQ multiplex PCR, and the TCRdb table lists in-frame clones only, not all of them. The table shows roughly 120,000 clones, with 80% occurring only once. General study points: Later on, analysis showed that most CMV-associated TCR beta chains appeared to be HLA-restricted. There were 150 to 200 TCR beta chains listed as cytomegalovirus-associated.

The source material was PBMCs. The TCR originated in a man aged 25-40 years in good health and CMV-seronegative. V is TRBV13 and J is TRBJ2-2; D is perhaps TRBD2 (6 bases). This CDR3 reads CASSLGGGDTGELFF. The CDR3 nucleotides are TGTGCCAGCAGCCTGGGTGGAGGGGACACCGGGGAGCTGTTTTTT. Together with reference TRBV13 and TRBJ2-2, the CDR3 gives the full variable domain: AAGVIQSPRHLIKEKRETATLKCYPIPRHDTVYWYQQGPGQDPQFLISFYEKMQSDKGSIPDRFSAQQFSDYHSELNMSSLELGDSALYFCASSLGGGDTGELFFGEGSRLTVL.